This T cell receptor (beta chain) is drawn from a study of graft-versus-host responses after intestinal transplantation. Across the study: The transplants performed in recipients were multivisceral, liver-intestinal, or isolated intestinal. Findings and limits, study-wide: Some patients had graft-donor T cell macrochimerism, and their allografts showed high graft-versus-host to host-versus-graft clonal ratios.

The method was immunoSEQ multiplex PCR; TCRdb's version includes in-frame clones alone and lacks a portion of them. The data contain 20,000 to 30,000 clones, less than 90% of them singletons. Details on this clone: Antigen specificity is unknown.

This CDR3 region has 15 residues. V was clipped by 5 bases and J by 4 bases; unmatched bases: 7. The germline V gene has CDR1 MNHNS and CDR2 SASEGT. The sample consisted of PBMCs, taken approximately four weeks after intestinal transplant. The V gene is TRBV6-1, the J gene TRBJ1-2; TRBD1 matches at 10 bases. The sequence was collected from a human patient who received an intestinal transplant, so some T cells may come from the graft donor. The CDR3 DNA is TGTGCCAGCAGTCATGACAGGGGGCGCGGCTATGGCTACACCTTC. It encodes CASSHDRGRGYGYTF.